This TCR beta chain was captured by sequencing in a study of regulatory T cells in long-lasting Graves disease. Documented time point: persistent/refractory GD, antithyroid drugs over 5 years with positive TRAb. PBMCs were the source of the RNA used for TCR sequencing. With iRepertoire HTBI primers and Arm-PCR of CDR3 regions, TCR beta libraries were built. Via MiXCR, TCRdb re-called the multiplex PCR reads, giving one row per CDR3 protein. The repertoire holds 430,000 or so distinct CDR3 sequences, with 21% as singletons. This clonotype was observed at least ten times. The sample consisted of peripheral blood mononuclear cells (PBMCs), taken when the disease was refractory, from a patient treated with antithyroid drugs. The clonotype comes from a female donor with Graves disease.

CDR3 DNA sequence: TGTGCCAGCAGTTACAGGACAGGGGGCATTTACGAGCAGTACTTC. Translating it yields CASSYRTGGIYEQYF. V is TRBV28 and J is TRBJ2-7; TRBD1 matches at 11 bases. After removal of 4 bases from V and 4 bases from J, the junction contained 6 bases not matched to a gene. The CDR3 length is 15 residues. CDR1 MDHEN and CDR2 SYDVKM come from the germline V gene.